A selection of T cell receptor beta chains follows, all from one sample in a study of blood T cell repertoires in COVID-19. Clones were sequenced by immunoSEQ multiplex PCR, and TCRdb holds only the in-frame ones, with some missing. The table has about 220,000 clones, approximately 81% seen once. The sequenced material came from peripheral blood. The origin of the receptors is a woman aged 80 or over with acute or convalescent COVID-19. CDR3s include the opening cysteine and the closing phenylalanine or tryptophan. The D gene is left open where the match is weak. The listing skips clone size in some rows; elsewhere it reads once, few, many or a size class.

d_call: TRBD1; clone_size: -; v_call: TRBV28; j_call: TRBJ1-2; cdr3_aa: CASSSQGALVAYGYTF; cdr3_nt: TGTGCCAGCAGTTCACAGGGGGCGCTGGTCGCATATGGCTACACCTTC
d_call: -; clone_size: -; v_call: TRBV7-3; j_call: TRBJ1-4; cdr3_aa: CASSHSGREKLFF; cdr3_nt: TGTGCCAGCAGCCATTCCGGGAGGGAAAAACTGTTTTTT
d_call: -; clone_size: -; v_call: TRBV5-1; j_call: TRBJ2-7; cdr3_aa: CASSLSPDSYEQYF; cdr3_nt: TGCGCCAGCAGCCTCTCACCGGACAGCTACGAGCAGTACTTC
d_call: TRBD1; clone_size: -; v_call: TRBV6-2/TRBV6-3; j_call: TRBJ1-2; cdr3_aa: CASSLGGATGYGYTF; cdr3_nt: TGTGCCAGCAGTTTAGGGGGCGCGACCGGCTATGGCTACACCTTC
d_call: TRBD1; clone_size: -; v_call: TRBV3-1/TRBV3-2; j_call: TRBJ1-2; cdr3_aa: CASSPRGGSGGYTF; cdr3_nt: TGTGCCAGCAGCCCCAGAGGGGGCTCAGGTGGCTACACCTTC
d_call: -; clone_size: few; v_call: TRBV19; j_call: TRBJ1-2; cdr3_aa: CASSIDRTDYGYTF; cdr3_nt: TGTGCCAGTAGTATAGATCGGACAGACTATGGCTACACCTTC
d_call: -; clone_size: -; v_call: TRBV5-6; j_call: TRBJ1-5; cdr3_aa: CASSLGVGTGNQPQHF; cdr3_nt: TGTGCCAGCAGCTTGGGGGTGGGGACTGGAAATCAGCCCCAGCATTTT
d_call: -; clone_size: -; v_call: TRBV6-5; j_call: TRBJ1-1; cdr3_aa: CASSYSPGGDTEAFF; cdr3_nt: TGTGCCAGCAGTTACTCGCCCGGGGGGGACACTGAAGCTTTCTTT
d_call: TRBD1; clone_size: few; v_call: TRBV11-2; j_call: TRBJ1-2; cdr3_aa: CASSPGQGFGYGYTF; cdr3_nt: TGTGCCAGCAGCCCAGGACAGGGGTTCGGCTATGGCTACACCTTC
d_call: -; clone_size: -; v_call: TRBV28; j_call: TRBJ1-5; cdr3_aa: CASNTQGPNQPQHF; cdr3_nt: TGTGCCAGCAACACACAGGGACCCAATCAGCCCCAGCATTTT
d_call: -; clone_size: few; v_call: TRBV19; j_call: TRBJ1-2; cdr3_aa: CASSSRTEEYGYTF; cdr3_nt: TGTGCCAGTAGTTCCAGGACAGAGGAGTATGGCTACACCTTC
d_call: TRBD2; clone_size: -; v_call: TRBV7-2; j_call: TRBJ2-3; cdr3_aa: CASGLAGGRTDTQYF; cdr3_nt: TGTGCCAGCGGACTAGCGGGGGGGCGGACAGATACGCAGTATTTT
d_call: -; clone_size: -; v_call: TRBV19; j_call: TRBJ1-5; cdr3_aa: CASSPSRNQPQHF; cdr3_nt: TGTGCCAGTAGTCCCTCCCGCAATCAGCCCCAGCATTTT
d_call: -; clone_size: -; v_call: TRBV19; j_call: TRBJ1-4; cdr3_aa: CASRLDSGNEKLFF; cdr3_nt: TGTGCCAGTAGACTAGACAGCGGGAATGAAAAACTGTTTTTT
d_call: TRBD2; clone_size: -; v_call: TRBV5-1; j_call: TRBJ2-1; cdr3_aa: CASSLVAGGSYNEQFF; cdr3_nt: TGCGCCAGCAGCTTGGTAGCGGGTGGCTCCTACAATGAGCAGTTCTTC
d_call: TRBD2; clone_size: -; v_call: TRBV7-2; j_call: TRBJ2-5; cdr3_aa: CASSLGLANLYF; cdr3_nt: TGTGCCAGCAGCTTAGGACTAGCCAACCTATACTTC
d_call: TRBD1; clone_size: once; v_call: TRBV19; j_call: TRBJ1-6; cdr3_aa: CASSGQTNSPLHF; cdr3_nt: TGTGCCAGCTCGGGACAGACGAATTCACCCCTCCACTTT
d_call: TRBD1; clone_size: -; v_call: TRBV11-3; j_call: TRBJ1-1; cdr3_aa: CASSRGTGGRDTEAFF; cdr3_nt: TGTGCCAGCAGCCGTGGGACAGGGGGTAGGGACACTGAAGCTTTCTTT
d_call: -; clone_size: -; v_call: TRBV5-1; j_call: TRBJ2-5; cdr3_aa: CASSLLGGSQETQYF; cdr3_nt: TGCGCCAGCAGCTTGTTGGGGGGAAGCCAAGAGACCCAGTACTTC
d_call: TRBD1; clone_size: once; v_call: TRBV6-5; j_call: TRBJ1-1; cdr3_aa: CASRRGGPTEAFF; cdr3_nt: TGTGCCAGCAGAAGAGGGGGCCCCACTGAAGCTTTCTTT
d_call: -; clone_size: -; v_call: TRBV5-1; j_call: TRBJ2-4; cdr3_aa: CASSLGGSGAKNIQYF; cdr3_nt: TGCGCCAGCAGCTTGGGGGGTAGCGGCGCCAAAAACATTCAGTACTTC
d_call: -; clone_size: -; v_call: TRBV7-8; j_call: TRBJ1-6; cdr3_aa: CASRAQGYNSPLHF; cdr3_nt: TGTGCCAGCAGGGCTCAGGGTTATAATTCACCCCTCCACTTT
d_call: TRBD1; clone_size: -; v_call: TRBV19; j_call: TRBJ1-5; cdr3_aa: CASGGQGYGQPQHF; cdr3_nt: TGTGCCAGCGGTGGACAGGGGTACGGTCAGCCCCAGCATTTT
d_call: TRBD1; clone_size: -; v_call: TRBV3-1/TRBV3-2; j_call: TRBJ1-2; cdr3_aa: CASSQPGQGVSTF; cdr3_nt: TGTGCCAGCAGCCAGCCCGGACAGGGGGTTTCCACCTTC
d_call: -; clone_size: -; v_call: TRBV10-3; j_call: TRBJ1-3; cdr3_aa: CAISDLTTGFSGNTIYF; cdr3_nt: TGTGCCATCAGTGATTTAACCACAGGCTTCTCTGGAAACACCATATATTTT
d_call: -; clone_size: -; v_call: TRBV7-6; j_call: TRBJ2-3; cdr3_aa: CASSSRTGTGVTDTQYF; cdr3_nt: TGTGCCAGCAGCTCAAGGACCGGAACAGGTGTCACAGATACGCAGTATTTT
d_call: TRBD1; clone_size: -; v_call: TRBV7-2; j_call: TRBJ1-1; cdr3_aa: CASSSRAGQGARDTEAFF; cdr3_nt: TGTGCCAGCAGCTCCCGGGCCGGACAGGGGGCGAGGGACACTGAAGCTTTCTTT
d_call: -; clone_size: few; v_call: TRBV12-3/TRBV12-4; j_call: TRBJ1-1; cdr3_aa: CASWGLSFEAFF; cdr3_nt: TGTGCCAGCTGGGGCCTTAGCTTTGAAGCTTTCTTT
d_call: -; clone_size: -; v_call: TRBV3-1/TRBV3-2; j_call: TRBJ2-3; cdr3_aa: CASSQGTAYADTQYF; cdr3_nt: TGTGCCAGCAGCCAAGGGACAGCCTACGCAGATACGCAGTATTTT
d_call: -; clone_size: few; v_call: TRBV29-1; j_call: TRBJ1-1; cdr3_aa: CSAPRGRNTEAFF; cdr3_nt: TGCAGCGCTCCCAGGGGCAGGAACACTGAAGCTTTCTTT
d_call: TRBD1; clone_size: -; v_call: TRBV7-9; j_call: TRBJ2-1; cdr3_aa: CASRLVRDSLNEQFF; cdr3_nt: TGTGCCAGCAGGCTTGTCCGGGACAGTCTAAATGAGCAGTTCTTC
d_call: -; clone_size: -; v_call: TRBV5-4; j_call: TRBJ1-6; cdr3_aa: CASSLGAPTETNSPLHF; cdr3_nt: TGTGCCAGCAGCTTGGGGGCCCCGACAGAGACTAATTCACCCCTCCACTTT
d_call: TRBD1; clone_size: -; v_call: TRBV19; j_call: TRBJ2-5; cdr3_aa: CASSITGGREETQYF; cdr3_nt: TGTGCCAGTAGTATCACAGGGGGCCGGGAAGAGACCCAGTACTTC
d_call: -; clone_size: -; v_call: TRBV3-1/TRBV3-2; j_call: TRBJ1-5; cdr3_aa: CASSLAPYSNQPQHF; cdr3_nt: TGTGCCAGCAGCCTAGCTCCGTATAGCAATCAGCCCCAGCATTTT
d_call: -; clone_size: -; v_call: TRBV5-1; j_call: TRBJ1-4; cdr3_aa: CASSFLGSNEKLFF; cdr3_nt: TGCGCCAGCAGCTTCTTGGGGAGTAATGAAAAACTGTTTTTT
d_call: -; clone_size: -; v_call: TRBV2; j_call: TRBJ2-2; cdr3_aa: CASSGIGGAGELFF; cdr3_nt: TGTGCCAGCAGTGGCATAGGGGGGGCCGGGGAGCTGTTTTTT
d_call: TRBD1; clone_size: -; v_call: TRBV2; j_call: TRBJ1-2; cdr3_aa: CASSRTGRNGYTF; cdr3_nt: TGTGCCAGCTCGCGGACAGGGAGGAATGGCTACACCTTC
d_call: TRBD1; clone_size: -; v_call: TRBV19; j_call: TRBJ2-1; cdr3_aa: CASSTGQGPYNEQFF; cdr3_nt: TGTGCCAGTAGTACGGGACAGGGGCCCTACAATGAGCAGTTCTTC
d_call: -; clone_size: -; v_call: TRBV7-2; j_call: TRBJ1-5; cdr3_aa: CASSLVLLNQPQHF; cdr3_nt: TGTGCCAGCAGCTTAGTACTTCTCAATCAGCCCCAGCATTTT
d_call: TRBD2; clone_size: -; v_call: TRBV7-2; j_call: TRBJ2-1; cdr3_aa: CASSQGLADYNEQFF; cdr3_nt: TGTGCCAGCAGCCAGGGACTAGCGGATTACAATGAGCAGTTCTTC
d_call: TRBD2; clone_size: -; v_call: TRBV3-1/TRBV3-2; j_call: TRBJ2-1; cdr3_aa: CASSLHGGASYNEQFF; cdr3_nt: TGTGCCAGCAGCCTTCACGGGGGGGCCTCCTACAATGAGCAGTTCTTC